The next 9 T cell receptor beta chains were all read from a single sample in a study of cytomegalovirus exposure and HLA in healthy donors. PCR used 60 Vbeta primers and 13 Jbeta primers. Profiled with immunoSEQ multiplex PCR; TCRdb holds only in-frame clones, not every one. The sample table includes approximately 140,000 clones. Specimen: PBMCs. These receptors all stem from a man aged 35-49 years in good health and CMV-seronegative.

The J gene is TRBJ1-5, the V gene TRBV4-3; D uncertain. CDR1 and CDR2 from the germline V gene are LGHNA and YSLEER. Deletions cut 0 bases from V and 0 bases from J, with 6 bases between. The length of the CDR3 is 15 residues. CDR3 sequence: CASSQDRLSNQPQHF. CDR3 coding DNA: TGCGCCAGCAGCCAAGACCGACTTAGCAATCAGCCCCAGCATTTT.

The gene calls are TRBV7-2 and TRBJ1-2, with 11 positions matching TRBD1. The germline V gene encodes CDR1 SGHTA and CDR2 FQGNSA. Trimming took 3 bases from V and 5 from J; bases not matched to a gene: 5. The CDR3 is 15 residues long. The CDR3, as DNA: TGTGCCAGCAGCTTCACGGGACAGGGGGGGTATGGCTACACCTTC. It translates to CASSFTGQGGYGYTF.

DNA for the CDR3: TGTGCCAGCAGCCTCTCCCCGGTCCGGGGGAATGAAAAACTGTTTTTT. It translates to CASSLSPVRGNEKLFF. This chain uses TRBV7-3 with TRBJ1-4, with TRBD1 as a possible D gene (5 bases). CDR3 length: 16 amino acids. The germline V gene has CDR1 SGHTA and CDR2 FQGTGA. V lost 5 bases and J 5 bases, leaving 18 bases between the germline ends.

V usage is TRBV9 and J usage is TRBJ2-5; a possible D gene is TRBD2 (6 bases). The CDR3 contains 17 residues. From germline, CDR1 is SGDLS and CDR2 YYNGEE. The V end lost 3 bases, the J end lost 5 bases, and 23 bases lay between the germline ends. CDR3 in amino acids: CASSDPLKASVQETQYF. Written as DNA, the CDR3 is TGTGCCAGCAGCGACCCCCTGAAGGCTAGCGTTCAGGAGACCCAGTACTTC.

Concerning this clone itself: At one end the junction does not follow the germline gene, possibly because of a read error. This rearrangement joins TRBV6-4 to TRBJ2-4; D is possibly TRBD2 (5 bases). This CDR3 is built from 16 residues. Looked up from germline, CDR1 is MRHNA and CDR2 is SNTAGT. The CDR3 protein is CASSDVQTIAKSIQYF. The CDR3 nucleotides read TGTGCCAGCAGTGACGTACAGACTATAGCCAAAAGCATTCAGTACTTC.

The chain joins TRBV4-3 to TRBJ2-3; 8 bases agree with TRBD2. Germline values: CDR1 LGHNA, CDR2 YSLEER. The CDR3 is 17 amino acids. V was clipped by 0 bases and J by 5 bases; unmatched bases: 10. The CDR3 DNA is TGCGCCAGCAGCCAAGATCTAGCGGGCGGTTTAATAGATACGCAGTATTTT. Encoded protein: CASSQDLAGGLIDTQYF.

V is TRBV14 and J is TRBJ2-5, with TRBD1 matching 7 bases. CDR1 is SGHDN and CDR2 is FVKESK in the germline V gene. V was pared by 8 bases and J by 3 bases, with 6 bases of the junction left unmatched. This CDR3 comprises 13 residues. CDR3 region: CASSTGFKETQYF. CDR3 sequence (DNA): TGTGCCAGCTCGACAGGGTTTAAAGAGACCCAGTACTTC.

On this clone itself: The CDR3 ends on some other residue instead of the conserved phenylalanine or tryptophan, so this is likely a read error. The chain recombines TRBV6-5 with TRBJ1-1, with D possibly matching TRBD1 (5 bases). This CDR3 is built from 12 residues. Trimming took off 8 bases at V and 1 base at J, with 8 bases between the two ends. CDR1 and CDR2 from the germline V gene are MNHEY and SVGAGI. CDR3 loop: CASRQGNTEAFL. CDR3 coding DNA: TGTGCCAGCCGTCAGGGGAACACTGAAGCTTTCCTT.

This chain uses TRBV6-6 with TRBJ2-7, with 13 bases identical to TRBD2. There are 15 residues in the CDR3. After removal of 7 bases from V and 3 bases from J, the junction contained 6 bases not matched to a gene. Germline V gene lookup returns CDR1 MNHNY and CDR2 SVGAGI (reference sequence). As DNA, the CDR3 is TGTGCCAGCACCAGGACTAGCGGGGGTTTCTACGAGCAGTACTTC. Protein: CASTRTSGGFYEQYF.